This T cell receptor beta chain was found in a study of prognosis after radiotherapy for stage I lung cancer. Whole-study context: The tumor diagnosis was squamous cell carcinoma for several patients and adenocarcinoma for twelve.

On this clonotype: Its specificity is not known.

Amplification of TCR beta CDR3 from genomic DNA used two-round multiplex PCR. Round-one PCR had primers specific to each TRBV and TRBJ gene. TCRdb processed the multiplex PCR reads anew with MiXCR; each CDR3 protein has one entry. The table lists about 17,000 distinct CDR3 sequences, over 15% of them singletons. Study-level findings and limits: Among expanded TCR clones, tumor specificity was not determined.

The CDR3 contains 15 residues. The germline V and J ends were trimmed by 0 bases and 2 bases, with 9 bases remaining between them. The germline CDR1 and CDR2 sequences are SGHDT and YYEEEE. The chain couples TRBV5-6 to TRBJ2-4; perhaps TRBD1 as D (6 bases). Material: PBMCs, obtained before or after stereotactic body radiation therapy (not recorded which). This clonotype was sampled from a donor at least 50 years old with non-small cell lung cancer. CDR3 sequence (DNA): TGTGCCAGCAGCTTGGAGGGGGTTACCAAAAACATTCAGTACTTC. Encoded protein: CASSLEGVTKNIQYF.